This TCR beta chain appears in the sequencing data of a study of control samples from healthy donors and cancer patients. Sequenced by immunoSEQ multiplex PCR; TCRdb stores in-frame clones only, minus some. In the table there are around 130,000 clones, under 95% of which are singletons. The source material was blood. This TCR derives from a man younger than 35 in good health.

The CDR3 region has the DNA TGTGCCAGCAGCCCGGACGTTAACTATGGCTACACCTTC. This encodes CASSPDVNYGYTF. The chain combines TRBV5-5 with TRBJ1-2; no firm D call. With 4 bases removed from V and 1 base from J, the gap between germline ends came to 8 bases. The germline V gene has CDR1 SGHKS and CDR2 YYEKEE (reference sequence). The CDR3 extends over 13 amino acids.